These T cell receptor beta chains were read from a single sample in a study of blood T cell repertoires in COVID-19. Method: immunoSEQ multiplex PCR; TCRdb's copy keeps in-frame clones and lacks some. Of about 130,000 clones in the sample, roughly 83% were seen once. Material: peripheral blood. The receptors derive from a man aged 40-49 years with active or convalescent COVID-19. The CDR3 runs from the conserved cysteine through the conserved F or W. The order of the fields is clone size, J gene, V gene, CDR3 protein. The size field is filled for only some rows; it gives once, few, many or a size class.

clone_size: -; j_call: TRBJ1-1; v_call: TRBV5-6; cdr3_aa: CASSSDPGQGTEAFF
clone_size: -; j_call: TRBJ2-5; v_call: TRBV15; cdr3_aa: CATSRGGGAAETQYF
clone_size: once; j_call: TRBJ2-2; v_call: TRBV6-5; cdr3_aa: CASSYRQTNTGELFF
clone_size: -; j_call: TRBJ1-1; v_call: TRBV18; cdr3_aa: CASSPSGGYTEAFF
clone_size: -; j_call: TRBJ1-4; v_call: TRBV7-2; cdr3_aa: CASRRTGEKLFF
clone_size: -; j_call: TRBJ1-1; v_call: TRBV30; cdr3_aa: CAWSVNGNTEAFF
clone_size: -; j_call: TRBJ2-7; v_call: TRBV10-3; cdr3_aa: CAISPRQGENYEQYF
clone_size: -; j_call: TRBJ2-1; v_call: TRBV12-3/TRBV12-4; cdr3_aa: CASSLANEQFF
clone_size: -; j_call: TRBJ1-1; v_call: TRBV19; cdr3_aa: CASSYTETEAFF
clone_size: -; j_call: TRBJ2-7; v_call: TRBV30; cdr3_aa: CAWRGTGEQYF
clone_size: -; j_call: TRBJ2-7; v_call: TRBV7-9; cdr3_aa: CASSLGAPVYYEQYF
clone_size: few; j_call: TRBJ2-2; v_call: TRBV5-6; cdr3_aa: CASERERSGELFF
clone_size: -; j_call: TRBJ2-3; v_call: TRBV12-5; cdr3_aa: CASVPGHNTDTQYF
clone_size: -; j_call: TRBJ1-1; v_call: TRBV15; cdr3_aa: CATSVQKEAFF
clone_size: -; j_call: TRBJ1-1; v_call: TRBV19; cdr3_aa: CAARRGGYTEAFF
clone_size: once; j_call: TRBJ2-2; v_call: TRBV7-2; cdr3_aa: CASSLGGSGNTGELFF
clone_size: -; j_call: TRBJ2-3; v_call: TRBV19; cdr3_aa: CASSPRSGGALDTQYF
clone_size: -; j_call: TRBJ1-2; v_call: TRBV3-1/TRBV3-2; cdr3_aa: CASSQDTRTLSYGYTF
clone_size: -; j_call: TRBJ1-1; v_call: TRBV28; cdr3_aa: CASSYARGGETEAFF
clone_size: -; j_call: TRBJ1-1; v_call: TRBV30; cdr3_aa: CAWAPDRYTEAFF
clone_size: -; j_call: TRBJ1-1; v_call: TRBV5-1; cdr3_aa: CASSLGQRNTEAFF
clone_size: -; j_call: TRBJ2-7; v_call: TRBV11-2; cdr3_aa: CASSLGLAPTYEQYF
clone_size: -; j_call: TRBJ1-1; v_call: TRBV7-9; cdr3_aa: CASSRSTADTEAFF
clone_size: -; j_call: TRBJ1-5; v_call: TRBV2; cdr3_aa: CASSWDSQNQPQHF
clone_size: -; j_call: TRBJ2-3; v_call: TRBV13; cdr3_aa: CASSLYGTPNTDTQYF
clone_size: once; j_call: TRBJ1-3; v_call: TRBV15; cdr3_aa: CATSSPGSGNTIYF
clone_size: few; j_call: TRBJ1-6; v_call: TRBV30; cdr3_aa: CAWSKGQGVTPLHF
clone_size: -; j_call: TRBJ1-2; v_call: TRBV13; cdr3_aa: CASSHTPGQGRANYGYTF
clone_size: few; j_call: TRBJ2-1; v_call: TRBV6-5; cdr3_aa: CASRLAGGPGYEQFF
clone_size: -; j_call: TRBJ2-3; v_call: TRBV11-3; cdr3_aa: CASTPPGGPFFDTQYF
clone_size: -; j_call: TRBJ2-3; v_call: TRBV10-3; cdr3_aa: CASRDNTDTQYF
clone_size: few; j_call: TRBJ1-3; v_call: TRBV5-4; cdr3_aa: CASSLPQGSPGNTIYF
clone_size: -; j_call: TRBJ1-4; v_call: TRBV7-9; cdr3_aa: CASSPRQGMSNEKLFF
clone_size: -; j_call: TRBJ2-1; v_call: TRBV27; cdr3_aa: CASSLERRDYNEQFF
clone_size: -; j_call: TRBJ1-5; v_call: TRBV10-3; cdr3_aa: CAIAATGQNQPQHF
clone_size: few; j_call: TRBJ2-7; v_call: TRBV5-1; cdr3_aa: CASTKQPGDEQYF
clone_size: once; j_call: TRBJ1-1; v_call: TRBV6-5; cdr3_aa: CASSFGQGGSGAFF
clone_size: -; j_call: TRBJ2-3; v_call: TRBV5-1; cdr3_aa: CASSWGLAGSSTDTQYF
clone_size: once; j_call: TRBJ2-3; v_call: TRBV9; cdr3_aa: CASSFGTLDTQYF
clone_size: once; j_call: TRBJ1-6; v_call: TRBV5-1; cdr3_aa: CASSLRAEPGSPLHF
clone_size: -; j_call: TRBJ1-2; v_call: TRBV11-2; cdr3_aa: CASKPEPGGATNYGYTF
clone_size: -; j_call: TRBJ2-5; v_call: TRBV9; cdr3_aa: CASSPRTGQETQYF
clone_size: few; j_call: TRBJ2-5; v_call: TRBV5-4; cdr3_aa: CASSSGPGTDQETQYF
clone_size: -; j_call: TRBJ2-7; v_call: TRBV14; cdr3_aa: CASSQDRGAVSYEQYF
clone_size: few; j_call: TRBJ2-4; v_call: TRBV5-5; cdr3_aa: CASSLGQGGKAKNIQYF
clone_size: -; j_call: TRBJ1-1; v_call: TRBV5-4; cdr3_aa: CASSLGQRIPEAFF
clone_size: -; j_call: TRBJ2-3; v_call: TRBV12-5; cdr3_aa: CASGPGQYTDTQYF
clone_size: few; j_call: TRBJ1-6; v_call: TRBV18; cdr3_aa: CASSPNQNSPLHF
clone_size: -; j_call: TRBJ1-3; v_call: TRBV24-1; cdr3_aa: CATSDLLRDRSSGNTIYF
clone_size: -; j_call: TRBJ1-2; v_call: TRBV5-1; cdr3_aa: CASSSDGTVAGYTF
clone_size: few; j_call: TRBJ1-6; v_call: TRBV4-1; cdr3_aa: CASSRIEANSPLHF
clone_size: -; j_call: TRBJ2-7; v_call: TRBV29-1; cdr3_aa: CSVAERSRVSEQYF
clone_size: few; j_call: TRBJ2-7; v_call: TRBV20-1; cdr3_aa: CSASAYRTGWEQYF
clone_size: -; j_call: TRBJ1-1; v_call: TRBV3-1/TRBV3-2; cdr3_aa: CASSQDQGAITEAFF
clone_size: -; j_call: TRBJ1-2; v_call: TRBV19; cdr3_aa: CASLDRGYGYTF